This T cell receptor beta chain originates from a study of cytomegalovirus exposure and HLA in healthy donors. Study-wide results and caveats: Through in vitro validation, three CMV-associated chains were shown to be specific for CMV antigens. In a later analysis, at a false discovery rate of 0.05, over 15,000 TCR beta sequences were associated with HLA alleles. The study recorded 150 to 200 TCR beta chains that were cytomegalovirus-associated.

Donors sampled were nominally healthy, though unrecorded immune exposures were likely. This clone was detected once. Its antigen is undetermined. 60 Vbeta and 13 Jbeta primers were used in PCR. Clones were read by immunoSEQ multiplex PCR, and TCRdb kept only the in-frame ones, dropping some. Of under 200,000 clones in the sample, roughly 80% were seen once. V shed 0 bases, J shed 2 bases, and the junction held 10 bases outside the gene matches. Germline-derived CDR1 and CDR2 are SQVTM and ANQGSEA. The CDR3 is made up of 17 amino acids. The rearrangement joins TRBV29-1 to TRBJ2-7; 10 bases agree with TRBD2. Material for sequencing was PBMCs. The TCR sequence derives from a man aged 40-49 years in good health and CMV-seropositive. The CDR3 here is CSVEDPRRAGGTYEQYF. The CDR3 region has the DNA TGCAGCGTTGAAGATCCCCGACGAGCGGGGGGGACCTACGAGCAGTACTTC.